This note documents a single T cell receptor beta chain sequence. Its antigen specificity is not known. The input lacks base qualities; no much larger clone sits a single base away. These data come from a study of cytomegalovirus exposure and HLA in healthy donors listed by TCRdb under 2017. Study-wide context: In an earlier analysis of 450 to 750 of the donors, less than 350 Gb of sequence data and 95 million to 130 million unique TCR beta sequences from roughly 180 million T cells were reported. The number of typed donors differed by locus: about 620-630 for A, B, C, DRB1 and DQB1; 522 for DQA1; roughly 600 for DPA1; and roughly 470 for DPB1. In a later analysis, previously published TCR beta repertoires from 550 to 700 donors were re-analyzed and high-resolution HLA genotyping was added so that TCR occurrence patterns could be studied. In an earlier analysis of 500 to 650 of the donors, high-throughput TCR beta sequencing was used to judge whether each TCR beta V gene segment behaved as functional or pseudogenic. High-throughput TCR immunosequencing, statistical association of individual TCRs with disease status, and machine learning were combined to predict cytomegalovirus infection status. All discovery cohort repertoires had been generated using a single sequencing platform. HLA typing included class I and class II loci at four-digit resolution. Rather than drawing on any new phenotypic data, the later analysis identified candidate immune exposures from TCR beta sequences and the way those sequences occurred across donors. The study aimed to test whether signatures of past pathogen exposure could be identified by cataloging public T cell receptors. Among around 400 genotyped donors of the cohort, an average of around 220,000 unique TCR beta nucleotide sequences was sequenced per donor, of which 15% to 20% were non-productive. In a later genetic analysis, genome-wide SNP genotypes for about three fifths of the roughly 670 donors were used, and that subset was treated as a discovery cohort. The genetic ancestry cluster associated with self-reported Caucasian donors included about 84% of the roughly 390 genotyped donors. Donor age, sex, ethnicity and CMV serostatus were compiled alongside the repertoire data. Because of strong linkage in the cohort, five DR-DQ haplotypes were treated as single units for association and clustering. The study used immunosequencing to profile the T cell repertoires of approximately 650 subjects and linked those repertoires to cytomegalovirus serostatus. In addition to the first cohort of roughly 700 subjects, a separate validation cohort of under 150 different subjects was used. Approximately 310 gigabases of sequencing data and tens of millions of unique TCR sequences were included in an early release covering several hundred HLA-typed donors.

The cohort comprised around 690 healthy bone marrow donors. At the time of sampling, every cohort member was nominally healthy, though immune exposures that went unrecorded were likely present. The donor was CMV seronegative and belonged to the group of 350 or so seronegative cohort members. Every donor gave a peripheral blood sample, and the peripheral blood mononuclear cells from that sample were used for TCR beta sequencing. Genomic DNA was extracted from the blood cell samples with the Qiagen DNeasy Blood Extraction Kit. Study-wide findings and limitations: Because HLA typing was missing for some donors at each locus, association tests included only the typed subset. The authors suggested that the approach could potentially be extended to other disease states and immunological phenotypes. Assigning TCR associations to individual alleles was difficult when HLA alleles, especially DR and DQ, strongly co-occurred. The sequencing pipeline was judged likely to have produced a cluster of highly shared sequence variants as a technical artifact. A later analysis found that TCR association rates varied across HLA loci, with DRB1 alleles showing the most associated TCRs and HLA-C alleles the fewest. Compared with equally common non-associated chains, HLA-associated TCR beta chains in a later analysis were more clonally expanded and had lower generation probabilities. A further reported finding was that TCR beta sequences accurately predicted the HLA-A and HLA-B alleles for most subjects in the first cohort. CMV serostatus was the only immune exposure information available for the cohort. A later analysis associated around 16,000 TCR beta sequences with specific HLA alleles at a false discovery rate of 0.05. Linkage disequilibrium might explain the correlated functional status among segregating V segments, but an unknown experimental factor could not be excluded. According to a later analysis, most CMV-associated TCR beta chains appeared to be HLA-restricted, and the HLA associations seemed to be driven largely by CMV exposure. A later genetic analysis reported fewer N-insertions in productive TCRs among donors in an Asian-associated ancestry cluster than the roughly 620-donor mean. A few of the identified cytomegalovirus-associated TCR beta chains were confirmed in vitro to be specific for cytomegalovirus antigens. In an earlier analysis of some 500 of the donors, most TCR beta V segments were observed in productive rearrangements about 87% or about 30% of the time, broadly matching IMGT annotations. The 87-base-pair reads could not distinguish some IMGT-functional V segments, including TRBV6-2 and TRBV6-3, so those segments were excluded. Most TCR sequences were observed very rarely across donors, whereas some public TCRs were present in many individuals. In this cohort, only TCR beta chains were sequenced, and detectable features were limited by the absence of alpha or paired-chain data. According to a later analysis, parvovirus B19, influenza, CMV and Epstein-Barr virus appeared linked to several top co-occurrence clusters. The presence/absence analyses assumed that sequencing depth was roughly uniform across donors, and that assumption may not be true. In the study, approximately 160 TCR beta chains were listed as associated with cytomegalovirus. In a later genetic analysis, a missense DCLRE1C variant was associated with V-gene and J-gene trimming of TCR beta chains, and the association was replicated in an independent cohort. The classifier was reported to diagnose cytomegalovirus status with high specificity and sensitivity in both the original and validation cohorts. The earlier analysis of 587 of the donors excluded 15 to 20 rarely observed V segments, including chromosome 9 orphons, because counts were too low.

The method was the immunoSEQ multiplex PCR assay. For the multiplex PCR, a mixture combining 60 forward primers for TCR Vbeta segments and 13 reverse primers for TCR Jbeta segments was used. The CDR3 region of rearranged TCR beta genes was amplified from genomic DNA by a multiplex PCR assay. The Illumina HiSeq System was used to sequence the amplified TCR beta libraries as 87-base-pair reads. As for how the authors treated the data: A later analysis counted some 80 million unique TCR beta chains across the 700 or so repertoires, and 9 million to 14 million of these chains were shared by at least two donors. A nearest-neighbor algorithm error-corrected the raw reads and collapsed the reads into unique sequences, merging closely related sequences to remove PCR and sequencing errors. Alignment of CDR3 sequences to IMGT reference sequences was used to assign V, D and J gene segments. For a sequence to be retained, a match of at least six nucleotides was required to both a V gene segment and a J gene segment. A rearrangement counted as productive if the CDR3 had no stop codons and remained in frame with V and J, and every other rearrangement counted as non-productive. Following IMGT convention, CDR3 was defined as the stretch from the second conserved V-encoded cysteine up to the conserved J-encoded phenylalanine. In an earlier analysis of approximately 500 of the donors, sequences lacking an unambiguous match to a single V gene segment were excluded. An earlier analysis of several hundred of the donors classified V segments as functional when productive rearrangements were above 56.7% and as segregating when the standard deviation between donors was above 5%. A statistical classification framework was built to diagnose cytomegalovirus status from the catalog of TCR beta chain sequences. V and J gene assignment, in a later analysis, came from comparing TCR nucleotide sequences with IMGT/GENE-DB human TR gene sequences. In a later analysis, CDR3 sequences and most-parsimonious VDJ recombination scenarios were assigned using the TCRdist pipeline. A later analysis defined each TCR beta chain by its CDR3 amino acid sequence plus V-gene family, and excluded reads lacking a unique V-gene family. In a later analysis, around 600 highly shared, low-generation-probability nucleotide sequences were removed to address suspected cross-contamination and a sequencing artifact. In a later analysis, a clonal expansion index was calculated for each public chain from normalized within-repertoire ranks of inferred template counts. A later analysis computed generation probabilities with a VDJ recombination model fitted to out-of-frame rearrangements, and checked the results against IGoR. In a later analysis, hypergeometric tests were used to score TCR-TCR, TCR-HLA and TCR-CMV co-occurrence, with a repertoire-size bias correction applied to TCR pairs. To estimate false discovery rates, a later analysis permuted the HLA or CMV assignments 20 times. In a later analysis, co-occurring TCRs were grouped using DBSCAN, and TCRdist sequence similarity was added for clustering within HLA-allele-positive subsets. Co-occurrence clustering excluded repertoires with fewer than 30,000 or more than 120,000 public chains, plus five with anomalous nucleotide sharing. Imported from immuneACCESS, the table was reduced by TCRdb to in-frame sequences with V and J called. These copies leave out some clones; in studies compared against another copy, an unresolved V gene accounts for under half, and the cause of the remainder is not known. V, J and clone size are taken as reported in that table, and D and trimming were inferred from the DNA itself. Within this sample are approximately 170,000 clones, with around 80% of them counted one time only. The ten largest clones take up roughly 1.6% of the sample.

Relative to germline, V is missing 4 bases and J is missing 2 bases, with 4 bases of the junction outside any gene match. The CDR3 goes from the cysteine to the phenylalanine over 16 residues. Only the CDR3 part of the read is kept: 48 bases, read in frame from the first base. The germline V gene provides CDR1 SNHLY and CDR2 FYNNEI. Material for sequencing was PBMCs. This clonotype originated in a man aged 40-50 years in good health and CMV-seronegative. This chain is built from TRBV2 and TRBJ2-1; a stretch of 11 junction bases matches TRBD2. The CDR3 here reads CASSGGLAVTYNEQFF. The nucleotides read TGTGCCAGCAGTGGGGGACTAGCGGTAACCTACAATGAGCAGTTCTTC.